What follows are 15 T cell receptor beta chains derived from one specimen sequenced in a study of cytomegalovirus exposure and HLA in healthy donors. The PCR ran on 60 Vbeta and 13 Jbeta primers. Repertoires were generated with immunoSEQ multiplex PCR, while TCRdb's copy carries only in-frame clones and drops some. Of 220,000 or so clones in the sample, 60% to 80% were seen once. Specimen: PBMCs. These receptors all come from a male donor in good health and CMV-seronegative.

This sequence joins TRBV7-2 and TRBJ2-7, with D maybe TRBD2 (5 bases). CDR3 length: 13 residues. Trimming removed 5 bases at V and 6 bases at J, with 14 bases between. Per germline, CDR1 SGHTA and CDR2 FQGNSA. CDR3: CASSPRVYGEQYF. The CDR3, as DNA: TGTGCCAGCAGCCCGCGGGTCTACGGCGAGCAGTACTTC.

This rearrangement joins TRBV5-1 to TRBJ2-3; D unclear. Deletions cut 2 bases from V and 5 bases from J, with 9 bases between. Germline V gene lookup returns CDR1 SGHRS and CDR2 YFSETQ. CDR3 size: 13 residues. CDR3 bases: TGCGCCAGCAGCTTCGTACAGCAAGATACGCAGTATTTT. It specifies CASSFVQQDTQYF.

The CDR3 loop is CASSDGINQPQHF. CDR3 sequence (DNA): TGCGCCAGCAGTGATGGCATCAATCAGCCCCAGCATTTT. The J gene is TRBJ1-5, the V gene TRBV10-1; D not certain. V was trimmed by 3 bases and J by 3 bases, leaving 6 bases between them. Germline V CDR1 and CDR2: WNHNN, SYGVQD (reference sequence). CDR3 length: 13 residues.

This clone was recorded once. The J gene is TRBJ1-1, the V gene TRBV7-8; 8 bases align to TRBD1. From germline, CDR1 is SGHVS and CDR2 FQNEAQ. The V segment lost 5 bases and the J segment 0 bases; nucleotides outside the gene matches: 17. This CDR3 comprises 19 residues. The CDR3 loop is CASSTGGGQGSILNTEAFF. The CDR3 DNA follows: TGTGCCAGCAGCACAGGGGGGGGGCAGGGATCCATCCTGAACACTGAAGCTTTCTTT.

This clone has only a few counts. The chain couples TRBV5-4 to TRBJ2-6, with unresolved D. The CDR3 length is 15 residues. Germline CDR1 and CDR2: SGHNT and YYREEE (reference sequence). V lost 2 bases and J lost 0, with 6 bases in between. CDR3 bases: TGTGCCAGCAGCTTCCGGTCCTCTGGGGCCAACGTCCTGACTTTC. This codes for CASSFRSSGANVLTF. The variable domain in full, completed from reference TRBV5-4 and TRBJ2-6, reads ETGVTQSPTHLIKTRGQQVTLRCSSQSGHNTVSWYQQALGQGPQFIFQYYREEENGRGNFPPRFSGLQFPNYSSELNVNALELDDSALYLCASSFRSSGANVLTFGAGSRLTVL.

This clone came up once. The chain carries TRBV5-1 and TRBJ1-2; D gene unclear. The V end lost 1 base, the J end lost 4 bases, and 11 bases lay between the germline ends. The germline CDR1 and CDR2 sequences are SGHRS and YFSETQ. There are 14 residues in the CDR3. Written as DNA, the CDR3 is TGCGCCAGCAGCTTGTTCGGGATAGTCTATGGCTACACCTTC. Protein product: CASSLFGIVYGYTF.

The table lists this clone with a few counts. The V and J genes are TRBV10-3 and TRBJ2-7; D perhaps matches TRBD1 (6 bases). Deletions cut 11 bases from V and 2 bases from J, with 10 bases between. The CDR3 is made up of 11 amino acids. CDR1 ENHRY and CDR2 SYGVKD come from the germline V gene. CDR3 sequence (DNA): TGTGCCTCGGGACAAACCTACGAGCAGTACTTC. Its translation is CASGQTYEQYF.

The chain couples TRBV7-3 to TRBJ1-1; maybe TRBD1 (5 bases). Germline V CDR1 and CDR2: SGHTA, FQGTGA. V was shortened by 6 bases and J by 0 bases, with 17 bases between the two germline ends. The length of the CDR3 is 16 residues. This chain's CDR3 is CASRRTDGHMNTEAFF. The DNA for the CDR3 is TGTGCCAGCAGACGCACGGACGGACACATGAACACTGAAGCTTTCTTT.

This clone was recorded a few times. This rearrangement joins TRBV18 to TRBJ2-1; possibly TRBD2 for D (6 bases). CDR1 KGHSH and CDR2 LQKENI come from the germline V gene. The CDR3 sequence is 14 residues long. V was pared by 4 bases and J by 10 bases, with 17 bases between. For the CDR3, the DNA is TGTGCCAGCTCACTCCATGGAGGGCAAGACGAGCAGTTCTTC. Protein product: CASSLHGGQDEQFF. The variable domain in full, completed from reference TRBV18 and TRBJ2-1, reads NAGVMQNPRHLVRRRGQEARLRCSPMKGHSHVYWYRQLPEEGLKFMVYLQKENIIDESGMPKERFSAEFPKEGPSILRIQQVVRGDSAAYFCASSLHGGQDEQFFGPGTRLTVL.

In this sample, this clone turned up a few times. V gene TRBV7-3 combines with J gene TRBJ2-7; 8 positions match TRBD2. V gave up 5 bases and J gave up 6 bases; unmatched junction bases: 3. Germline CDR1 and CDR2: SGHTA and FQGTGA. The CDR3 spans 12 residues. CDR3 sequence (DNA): TGTGCCAGCAGCCCGGGGGGGATCGAGCAGTACTTC. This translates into CASSPGGIEQYF.

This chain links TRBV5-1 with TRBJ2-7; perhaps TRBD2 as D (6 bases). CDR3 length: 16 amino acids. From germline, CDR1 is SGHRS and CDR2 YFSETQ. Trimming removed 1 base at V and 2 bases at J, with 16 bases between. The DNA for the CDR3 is TGCGCCAGCAGCTTGCCGGGGCGGGGAGTCGCCTACGAGCAGTACTTC. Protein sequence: CASSLPGRGVAYEQYF.

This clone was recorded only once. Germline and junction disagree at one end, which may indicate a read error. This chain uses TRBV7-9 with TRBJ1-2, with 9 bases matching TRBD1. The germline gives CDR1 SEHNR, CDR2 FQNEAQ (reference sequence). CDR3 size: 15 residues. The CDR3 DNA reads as TGTTCCAGCAGCTTATCCCAGGACAGGGGCCATGGCTACACCTTC. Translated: CSSSLSQDRGHGYTF. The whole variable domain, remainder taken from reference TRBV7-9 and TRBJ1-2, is DTGVSQNPRHKITKRGQNVTFRCDPISEHNRLYWYRQTLGQGPEFLTYFQNEAQLEKSRLLSDRFSAERPKGSFSTLEIQRTEQGDSAMYLCSSSLSQDRGHGYTFGSGTRLTVV.

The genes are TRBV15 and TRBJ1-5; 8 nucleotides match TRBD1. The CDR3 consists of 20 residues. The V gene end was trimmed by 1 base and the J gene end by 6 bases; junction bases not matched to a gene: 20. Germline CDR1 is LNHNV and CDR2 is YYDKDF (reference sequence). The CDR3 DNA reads TGTGCCACCAGCAGAGCGCAAGTAGGGACAGGTATATTTTTCGGTCAGCCCCAGCATTTT. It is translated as CATSRAQVGTGIFFGQPQHF. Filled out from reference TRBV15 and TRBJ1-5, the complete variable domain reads DAMVIQNPRYQVTQFGKPVTLSCSQTLNHNVMYWYQQKSSQAPKLLFHYYDKDFNNEADTPDNFQSRRPNTSFCFLDIRSPGLGDTAMYLCATSRAQVGTGIFFGQPQHFGDGTRLSIL.

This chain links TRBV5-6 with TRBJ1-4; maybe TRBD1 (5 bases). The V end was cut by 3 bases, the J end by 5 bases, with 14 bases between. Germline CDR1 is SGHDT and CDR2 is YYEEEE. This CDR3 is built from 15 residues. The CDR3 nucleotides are TGTGCCAGCAGCTCCACAGACAGCTGGAATGAAAAACTGTTTTTT. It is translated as CASSSTDSWNEKLFF.

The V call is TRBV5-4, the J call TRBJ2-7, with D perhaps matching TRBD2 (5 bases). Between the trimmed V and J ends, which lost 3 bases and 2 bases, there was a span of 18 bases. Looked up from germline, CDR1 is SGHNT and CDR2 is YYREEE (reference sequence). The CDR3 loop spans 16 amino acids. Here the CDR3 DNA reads TGTGCCAGCAGCTCCTCGCCCGGAGGACGACCCTACGAGCAGTACTTC. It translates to CASSSSPGGRPYEQYF.